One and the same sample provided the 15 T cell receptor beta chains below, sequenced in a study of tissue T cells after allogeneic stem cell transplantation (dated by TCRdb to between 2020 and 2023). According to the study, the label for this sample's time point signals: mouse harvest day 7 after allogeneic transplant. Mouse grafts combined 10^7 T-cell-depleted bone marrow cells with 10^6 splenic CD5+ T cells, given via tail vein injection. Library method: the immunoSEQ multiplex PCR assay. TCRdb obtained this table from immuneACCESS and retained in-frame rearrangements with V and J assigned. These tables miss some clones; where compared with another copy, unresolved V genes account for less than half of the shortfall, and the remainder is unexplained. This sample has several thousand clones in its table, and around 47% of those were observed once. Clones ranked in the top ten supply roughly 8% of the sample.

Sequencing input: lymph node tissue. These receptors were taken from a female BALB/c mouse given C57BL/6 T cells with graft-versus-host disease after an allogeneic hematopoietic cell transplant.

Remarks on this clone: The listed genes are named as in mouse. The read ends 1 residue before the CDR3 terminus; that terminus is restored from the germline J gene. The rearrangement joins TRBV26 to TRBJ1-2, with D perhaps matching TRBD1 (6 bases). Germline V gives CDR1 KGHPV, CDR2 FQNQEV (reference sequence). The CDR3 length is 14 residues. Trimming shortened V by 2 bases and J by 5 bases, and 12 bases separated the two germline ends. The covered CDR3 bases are TGTGCCAGCAGTCTGACAGGGAGGGGGTCCGACTACACC. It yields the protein CASSLTGRGSDYT. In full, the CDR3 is CASSLTGRGSDYTF.

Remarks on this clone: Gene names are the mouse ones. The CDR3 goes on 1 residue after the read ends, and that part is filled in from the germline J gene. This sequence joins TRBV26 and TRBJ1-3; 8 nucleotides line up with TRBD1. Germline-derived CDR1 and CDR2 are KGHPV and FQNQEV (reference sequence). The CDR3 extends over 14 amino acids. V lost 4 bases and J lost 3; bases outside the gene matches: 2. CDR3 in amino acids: CASSRTGLGNTLYF. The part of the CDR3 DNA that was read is TGTGCCAGCAGTCGGACAGGGCTTGGAAATACGCTCTAT. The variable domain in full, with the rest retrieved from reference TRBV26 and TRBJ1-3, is NSKVIQTPRYLVKGQGQKAKMRCIPEKGHPVVFWYQQNKNNEFKFLINFQNQEVLQQIDMTEKRFSAECPSNSPCSLEIQSSEAGDSALYLCASSRTGLGNTLYFGEGSRLIVV.

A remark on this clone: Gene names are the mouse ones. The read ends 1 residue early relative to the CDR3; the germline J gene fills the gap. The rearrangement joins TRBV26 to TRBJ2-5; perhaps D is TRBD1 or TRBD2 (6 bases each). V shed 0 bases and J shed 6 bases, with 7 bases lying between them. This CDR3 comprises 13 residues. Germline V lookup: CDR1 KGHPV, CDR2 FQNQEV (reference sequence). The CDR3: CASSLSGADTQYF. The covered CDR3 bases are TGTGCCAGCAGTCTGTCGGGGGCTGACACCCAGTAC.

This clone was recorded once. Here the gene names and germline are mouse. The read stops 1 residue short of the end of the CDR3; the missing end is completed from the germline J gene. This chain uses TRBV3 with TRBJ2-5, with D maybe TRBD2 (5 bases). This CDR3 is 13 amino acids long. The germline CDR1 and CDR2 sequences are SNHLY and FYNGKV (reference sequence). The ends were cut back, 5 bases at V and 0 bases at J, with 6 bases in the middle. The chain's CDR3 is CASSHWNQDTQYF. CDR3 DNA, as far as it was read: TGTGCCAGCAGCCACTGGAACCAAGACACCCAGTAC.

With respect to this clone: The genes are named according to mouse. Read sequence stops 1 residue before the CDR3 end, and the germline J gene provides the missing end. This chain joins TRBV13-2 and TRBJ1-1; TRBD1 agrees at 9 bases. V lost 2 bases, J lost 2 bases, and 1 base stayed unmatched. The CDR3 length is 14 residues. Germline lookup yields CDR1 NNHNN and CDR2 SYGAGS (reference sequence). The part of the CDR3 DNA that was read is TGTGCCAGCGGTGAGACAGGGGGTAACACAGAAGTCTTC. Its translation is CASGETGGNTEVF. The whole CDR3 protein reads CASGETGGNTEVFF.

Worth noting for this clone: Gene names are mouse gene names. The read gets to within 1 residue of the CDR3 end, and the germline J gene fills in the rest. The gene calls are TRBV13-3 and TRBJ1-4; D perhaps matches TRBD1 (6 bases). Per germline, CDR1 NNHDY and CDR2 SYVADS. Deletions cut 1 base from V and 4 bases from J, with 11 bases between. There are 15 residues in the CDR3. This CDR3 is CASSDWQGFNERLFF. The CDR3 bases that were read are TGTGCCAGCAGTGATTGGCAGGGGTTCAACGAAAGATTATTT.

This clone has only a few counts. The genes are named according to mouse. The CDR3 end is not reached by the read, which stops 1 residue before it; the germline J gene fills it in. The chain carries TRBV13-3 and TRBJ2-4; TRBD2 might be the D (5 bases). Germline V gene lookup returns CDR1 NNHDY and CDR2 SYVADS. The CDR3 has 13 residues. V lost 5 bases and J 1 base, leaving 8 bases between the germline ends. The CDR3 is CASSLWGQNTLYF. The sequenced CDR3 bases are TGTGCCAGCAGCCTCTGGGGTCAAAACACCTTGTAC.

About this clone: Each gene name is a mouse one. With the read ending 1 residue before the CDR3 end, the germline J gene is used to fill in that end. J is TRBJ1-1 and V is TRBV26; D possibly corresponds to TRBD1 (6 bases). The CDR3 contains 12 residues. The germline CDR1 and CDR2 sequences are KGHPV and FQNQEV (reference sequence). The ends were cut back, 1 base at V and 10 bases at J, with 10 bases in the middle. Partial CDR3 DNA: TGTGCCAGCAGTCTGTTGGGGGCGGGAGTCTTC. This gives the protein CASSLLGAGVF. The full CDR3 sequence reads CASSLLGAGVFF.

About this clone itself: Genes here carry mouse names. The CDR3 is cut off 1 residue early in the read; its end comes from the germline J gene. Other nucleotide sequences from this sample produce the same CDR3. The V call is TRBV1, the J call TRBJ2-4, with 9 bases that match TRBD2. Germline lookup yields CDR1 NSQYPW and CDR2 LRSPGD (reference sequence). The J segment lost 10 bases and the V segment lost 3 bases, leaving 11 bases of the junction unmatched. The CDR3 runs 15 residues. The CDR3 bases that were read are TGCACCTGCAGTGCGGCCGGGACTGGGCCAGTCGCCTTGTAC. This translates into CTCSAAGTGPVALY. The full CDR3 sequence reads CTCSAAGTGPVALYF.

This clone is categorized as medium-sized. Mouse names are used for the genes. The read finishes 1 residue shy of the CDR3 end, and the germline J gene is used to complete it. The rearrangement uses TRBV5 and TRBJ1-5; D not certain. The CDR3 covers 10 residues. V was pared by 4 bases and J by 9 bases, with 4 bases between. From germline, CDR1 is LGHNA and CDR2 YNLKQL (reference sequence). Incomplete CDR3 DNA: TGTGCCAGCAGCCGCGGGGCTCCGCTT. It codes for CASSRGAPL. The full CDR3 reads CASSRGAPLF.

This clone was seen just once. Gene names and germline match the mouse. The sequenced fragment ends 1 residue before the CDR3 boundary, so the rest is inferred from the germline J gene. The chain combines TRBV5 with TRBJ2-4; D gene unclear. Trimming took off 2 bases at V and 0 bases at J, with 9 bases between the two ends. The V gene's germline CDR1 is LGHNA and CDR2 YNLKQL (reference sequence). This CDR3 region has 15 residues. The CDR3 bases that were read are TGTGCCAGCAGCCAATCCTGGCTTAGTCAAAACACCTTGTAC. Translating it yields CASSQSWLSQNTLY. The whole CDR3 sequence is CASSQSWLSQNTLYF.

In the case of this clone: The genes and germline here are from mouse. The CDR3 loop is CAWRPPGQNSNERLFF. The CDR3 DNA, read in part, is TGTGCCTGGAGGCCTCCGGGACAAAATTCCAACGAAAGATTATTT. V and J are TRBV31 and TRBJ1-4, with D perhaps matching TRBD1 (6 bases). The CDR3 end is not reached by the read, which stops 1 residue before it; the germline J gene fills it in. CDR3 length equals 16 residues. Trimming took off 3 bases at V and 1 base at J, with 15 bases between the two ends. Germline CDR1 GKSSPN, CDR2 SITVG.

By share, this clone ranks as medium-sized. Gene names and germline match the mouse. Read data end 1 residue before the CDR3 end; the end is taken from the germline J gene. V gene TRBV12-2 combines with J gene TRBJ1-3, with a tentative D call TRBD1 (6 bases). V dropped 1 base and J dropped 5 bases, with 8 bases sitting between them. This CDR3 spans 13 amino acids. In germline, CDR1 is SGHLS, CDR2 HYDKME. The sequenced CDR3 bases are TGTGCCAGCTCTCTGGGACAAAGAAATACGCTCTAT. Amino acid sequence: CASSLGQRNTLY. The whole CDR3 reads CASSLGQRNTLYF.

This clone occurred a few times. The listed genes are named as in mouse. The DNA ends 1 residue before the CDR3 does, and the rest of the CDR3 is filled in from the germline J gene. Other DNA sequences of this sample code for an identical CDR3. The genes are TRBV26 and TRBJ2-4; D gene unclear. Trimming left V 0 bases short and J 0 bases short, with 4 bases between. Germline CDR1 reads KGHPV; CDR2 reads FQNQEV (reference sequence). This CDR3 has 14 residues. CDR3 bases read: TGTGCCAGCAGTCTGTCGAACAGTCAAAACACCTTGTAC. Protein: CASSLSNSQNTLY. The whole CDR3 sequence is CASSLSNSQNTLYF.

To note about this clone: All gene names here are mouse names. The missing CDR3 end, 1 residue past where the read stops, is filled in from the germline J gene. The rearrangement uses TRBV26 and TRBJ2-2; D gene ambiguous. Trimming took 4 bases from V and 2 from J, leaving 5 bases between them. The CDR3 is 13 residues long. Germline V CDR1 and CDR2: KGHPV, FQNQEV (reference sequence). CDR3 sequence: CASSRHNTGQLYF. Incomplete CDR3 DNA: TGTGCCAGCAGTCGACATAACACCGGGCAGCTCTAC.